This T cell receptor (beta chain) is from a study of molecular identifiers for immune sequencing clone quantification. TCRdb re-called the PCR reads with MiXCR, one entry per CDR3 protein. This sample has hundreds of thousands of distinct CDR3 sequences, with roughly 23% found just once. CDR1 is MNHEY and CDR2 is SMNVEV in the germline V gene (reference sequence). The V end was cut by 9 bases, the J end by 1 base, with 17 bases between. The CDR3 is made up of 15 amino acids. In its sample, this clonotype was seen once. A much larger clone is a single base away; this may be a read error. The chain has TRBV27 and TRBJ2-3; the D gene is possibly TRBD2 (5 bases). The material sequenced was naive CD8+ T cells from blood, with Jurkat cell RNA spiked in. Subset denoted: FACS-sorted CD8+CD4-CCR7+CD45RA+ naive T cells. The receptor was isolated from a human donor in good health. Some libraries in this study had Jurkat cell RNA spiked in. DNA for the CDR3: TGTGCCAGTAGCCCCGGGGTCTTGGGCACAGATACGCAGTATTTT. Its protein product is CASSPGVLGTDTQYF.